The text below deals with one T cell receptor (beta chain). Its antigen is unknown. The data were obtained in a study of T cells after yellow fever vaccination. About the study: Any fraction with a low cell number was prepared using SMART-Seq v4 Ultra Low Input.

TCRdb passed the 5' RACE reads through MiXCR, listing each CDR3 protein once. The profile shows a few hundred thousand distinct CDR3 sequences, 17% of them singletons. Germline CDR1 and CDR2: SGHRS and YFSETQ. The CDR3 totals 13 residues. The J segment lost 10 bases and the V segment lost 3 bases, leaving 2 bases of the junction unmatched. Study findings and constraints: One caveat is that FACS-sorted repertoires could contain abundant clonotypes contaminating from the bulk population. Most clones from primary vaccination resurfaced after the booster (approximately 97% CD4, approximately 88% CD8). Though weaker, the secondary response peaked faster, on day 5 versus 15.

The starting material was PBMCs, obtained 5 to 6 days after the first yellow fever vaccination. This sequence was found in a man between 18 and 35 years old who received the YFV17D yellow fever vaccine. This sequence joins TRBV5-1 and TRBJ2-1; 12 bases are shared with TRBD2. The CDR3 coding sequence is TGCGCCAGCAGCTCGACTAGCGGGGGCGAGCAGTTCTTC. Translated: CASSSTSGGEQFF. Full variable domain (rest looked up from reference TRBV5-1 and TRBJ2-1): KAGVTQTPRYLIKTRGQQVTLSCSPISGHRSVSWYQQTPGQGLQFLFEYFSETQRNKGNFPGRFSGRQFSNSRSEMNVSTLELGDSALYLCASSSTSGGEQFFGPGTRLTVL.